This T cell receptor (beta chain) was observed in a study of blood T cell repertoires in COVID-19. Overall study: T cells, B-cell-depleted T cells, or PBMCs provided the cDNA or gDNA that served as material.

The sample holds a few counts of this clone. The authors' processing: Amplification with reference gene primers provided the estimates of nucleated cell counts. Using immunoSEQ multiplex PCR, the repertoire was profiled, and TCRdb retains in-frame clones only, with some absent. V, J and clone size derive from that table, while D and trimming were established from the DNA sequence. Among more than 75,000 clones listed, around nine tenths were seen once. There are 16 residues in the CDR3. Trimming left V 1 base short and J 4 bases short, with 14 bases between. CDR1 and CDR2 (germline): MNHNS, SASEGT. The sequence was obtained from a man younger than 40 with acute or convalescent COVID-19. The J gene is TRBJ1-5, the V gene TRBV6-1; a weak D match, TRBD1 (5 bases). Sequencing was carried out using peripheral blood. This chain's CDR3 is CASSEEVGVGNQPQHF. In DNA form, the CDR3 reads TGTGCCAGCAGTGAAGAGGTAGGGGTCGGGAATCAGCCCCAGCATTTT.